This T cell receptor beta chain was retrieved from a study of OX40 agonist ivuxolimab in advanced cancers. Study-level findings and limits: Relative to CD4+ cells, CD8+ T cells on average had more expanded clones.

Of note for this clone: Its antigen is unidentified.

Autoimmune disease history or systemic immunosuppression disqualified patients. The CDR3 runs to 14 residues. CDR1 is LNHDA, CDR2 SQIVND, per germline (reference sequence). J gave up 5 bases and V 5 bases, and 5 bases lay outside the gene matches. Measured with immunoSEQ multiplex PCR; TCRdb has only the in-frame clones, and not every one. The data contain fewer than 35,000 clones, more than 70% of them seen just once; the ten biggest clones take up 9.1%. The clonotype originates from an adult with an advanced solid tumor such as melanoma, head and neck, liver or kidney cancer. The specimen comprised CD4+ or CD8+ T cells sorted from blood, sampled in a trial of the OX40 agonist ivuxolimab. This chain uses TRBV19 with TRBJ1-5; 8 bases are shared with TRBD1. CDR3 DNA: TGTGCCAGTAGTGCGGACAGGGTTTATCAGCCCCAGCATTTT. It specifies CASSADRVYQPQHF.